This T cell receptor beta chain originates from a study of T-cell memory formation after mild COVID-19. Study-level information: TCR clustering was largely donor specific. Study-wide results and limits: Contracting CD4+ clones sat mainly in CM and EM; CD8+ in EMRA.

The CDR3 runs to 13 residues. CDR1 and CDR2 from the germline V gene are SQVTM and ANQGSEA. The V and J ends lost 4 bases and 0 bases respectively, with 10 bases between them. Employing constant-segment primers, 5'RACE generated TCR alpha and TCR beta cDNA libraries bearing sample barcodes and UMIs. One entry per CDR3 protein results from TCRdb running MiXCR on the 5' RACE reads. There are some 65,000 distinct CDR3 sequences in the sample; around 15% occur only once, and 31% lies in the top ten. About this clonotype: The antigen remains undetermined.

This chain uses TRBV29-1 with TRBJ2-7; D is unclear. Sample: PBMCs or a T cell subset sorted from them (not recorded which). This receptor was taken from an adult woman who had mild COVID-19 (a few samples of this study predate the infection). Cell type and time point are not known. The CDR3 DNA is TGCAGCGTTGTGTGGGTAGGCTCCTACGAGCAGTACTTC. Protein: CSVVWVGSYEQYF.